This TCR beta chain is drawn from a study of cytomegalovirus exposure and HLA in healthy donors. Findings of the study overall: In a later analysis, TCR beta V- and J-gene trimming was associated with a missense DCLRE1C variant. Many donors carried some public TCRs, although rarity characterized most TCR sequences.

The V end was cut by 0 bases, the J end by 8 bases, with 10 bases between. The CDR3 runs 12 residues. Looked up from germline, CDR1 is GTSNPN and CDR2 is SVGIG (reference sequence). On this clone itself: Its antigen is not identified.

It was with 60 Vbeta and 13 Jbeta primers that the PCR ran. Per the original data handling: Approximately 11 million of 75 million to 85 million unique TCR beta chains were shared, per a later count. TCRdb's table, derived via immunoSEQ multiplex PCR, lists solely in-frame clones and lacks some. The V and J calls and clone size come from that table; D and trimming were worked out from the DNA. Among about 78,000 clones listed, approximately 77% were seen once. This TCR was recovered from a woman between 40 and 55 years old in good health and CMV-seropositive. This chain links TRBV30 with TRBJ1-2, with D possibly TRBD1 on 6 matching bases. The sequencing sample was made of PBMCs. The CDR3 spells CAWSVYGTGYTF. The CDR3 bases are TGTGCCTGGAGTGTATACGGGACAGGCTACACCTTC.